This TCR beta chain was found in a study of lymphopenia after photon versus proton radiotherapy. CDR3 length: 14 amino acids. Germline CDR1 reads MNHEY; CDR2 reads SVGAGI. The germline V and J ends were trimmed by 3 bases and 8 bases, with 16 bases remaining between them. Libraries were prepared by immunoSEQ multiplex PCR; TCRdb keeps only in-frame clonotypes and omits some of them. The sample lists about 30,000 clones; more than 75% were seen once. The sample in question was peripheral blood, obtained from a patient treated with proton-based radiotherapy. V usage is TRBV6-5 and J usage is TRBJ1-2, with a possible D match to TRBD1 (5 bases). This TCR came from a woman aged 55-69 years with cholangiocarcinoma. Some clones in this sample may be carry-over from other donors' samples. The CDR3 loop reads CASSYVGLTSGYTF. CDR3 DNA: TGTGCCAGCAGTTATGTGGGACTGACTTCCGGCTACACCTTC.